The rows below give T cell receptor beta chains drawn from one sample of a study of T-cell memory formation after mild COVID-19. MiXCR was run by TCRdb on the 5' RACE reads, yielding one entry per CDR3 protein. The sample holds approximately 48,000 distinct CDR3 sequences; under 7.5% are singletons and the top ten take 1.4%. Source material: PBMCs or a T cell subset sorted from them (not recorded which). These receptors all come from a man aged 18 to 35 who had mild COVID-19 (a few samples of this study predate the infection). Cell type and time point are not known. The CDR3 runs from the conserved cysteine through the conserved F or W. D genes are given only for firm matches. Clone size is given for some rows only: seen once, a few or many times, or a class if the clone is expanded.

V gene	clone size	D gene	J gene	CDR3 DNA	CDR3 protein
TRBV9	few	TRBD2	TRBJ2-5	TGTGCCAGCAGCGTCCCCCTAGCGGGGGGGCAAGAGACCCAGTACTTC	CASSVPLAGGQETQYF
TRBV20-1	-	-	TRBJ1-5	TGCAGTGCTACAGCGGGGCAGGGCAGGAGTCAGCCCCAGCATTTT	CSATAGQGRSQPQHF
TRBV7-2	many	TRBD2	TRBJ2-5	TGTGCCAGCAATGGGGGAGCGGGCGGGGGGCCCCAAGAGACCCAGTACTTC	CASNGGAGGGPQETQYF
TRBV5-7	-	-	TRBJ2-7	TGTGCCAGCAGGAAGACGGATACGATCGAGCAGTACTTC	CASRKTDTIEQYF
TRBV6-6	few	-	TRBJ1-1	TGTGCCAGCAGTCCCCTCCGGCGAACTACTGAAGCTTTCTTT	CASSPLRRTTEAFF
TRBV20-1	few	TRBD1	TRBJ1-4	TGCAGTGCTAGACCCGGACAGGGGAATGAAAAACTGTTTTTT	CSARPGQGNEKLFF
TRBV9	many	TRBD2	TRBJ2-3	TGTGCCAGCAGCGTATCGACTAGCGGGGGTACAGATACGCAGTATTTT	CASSVSTSGGTDTQYF
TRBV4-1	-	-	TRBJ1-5	TGCGCCAGCAGCCGCGGCGGCCCGCTGGGATACGATCAGCCCCAGCATTTT	CASSRGGPLGYDQPQHF
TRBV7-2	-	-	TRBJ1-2	TGTGCCAGCGGAGCAGGGGTTAACTATGGCTACACCTTC	CASGAGVNYGYTF
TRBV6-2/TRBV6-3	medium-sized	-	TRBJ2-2	TGTGCCAGCAACCACCCGAACACCGGGGAGCTGTTTTTT	CASNHPNTGELFF
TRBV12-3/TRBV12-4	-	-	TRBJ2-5	TGTGCCAGCAGTGTGGGGATGGAGACCCAGTACTTC	CASSVGMETQYF
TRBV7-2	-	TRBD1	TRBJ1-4	TGTGCCAGCAGCTTCGTGAGACAGGGTGGTGAAAAACTGTTTTTT	CASSFVRQGGEKLFF
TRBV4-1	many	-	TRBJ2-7	TGCGCCAGCAGCCACTTAGGACAGCAGCACCCCTACGAGCAGTACTTC	CASSHLGQQHPYEQYF
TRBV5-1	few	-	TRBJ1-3	TGCGCCAGCAGCTGGTCGCCCCTTCGGTCGTCTGGAAACACCATATATTTT	CASSWSPLRSSGNTIYF
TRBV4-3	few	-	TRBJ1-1	TGCGCCAGCAGCCAAGCCGACTCCAGGGGAACTGAAGCTTTCTTT	CASSQADSRGTEAFF
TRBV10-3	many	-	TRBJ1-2	TGTGCCACCCAGACGCAGGGGAGAGCTAACTATGGCTACACCTTC	CATQTQGRANYGYTF
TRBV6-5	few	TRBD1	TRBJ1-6	TGTGCCAGCAGTTACGGGGGGACAGGGCATTCACCCCTCCACTTT	CASSYGGTGHSPLHF
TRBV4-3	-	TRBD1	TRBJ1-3	TGCGCCAGCAGCCAAGATCCTCCCTTGACAGGGGCAGGAAACACCATATATTTT	CASSQDPPLTGAGNTIYF
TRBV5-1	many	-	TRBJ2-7	TGCGCCAGCAGCTTGGCCGTAAATCCCCACGAGCAGTACTTC	CASSLAVNPHEQYF
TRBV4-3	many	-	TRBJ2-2	TGCGCCAGCAGTCCTGGGGCTAGTGTCCCCGGGGAGCTGTTTTTT	CASSPGASVPGELFF
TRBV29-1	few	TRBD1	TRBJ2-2	TGCAGCGGGCGAACCAGGGGGTTCTCCGGGGAGCTGTTTTTT	CSGRTRGFSGELFF
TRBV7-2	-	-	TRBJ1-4	TGTGCCAGCAGCCCGGGGCGTGGGCTAGCTAATGAAAAACTGTTTTTT	CASSPGRGLANEKLFF
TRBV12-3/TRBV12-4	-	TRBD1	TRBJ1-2	TGTGCCAGCAGTCGCCGGCAGGGGGCAGGCTACACCTTC	CASSRRQGAGYTF
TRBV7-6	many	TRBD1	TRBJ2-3	TGTGCCAGCAGCTTAGGGGACAGGGGGGATACGCAGTATTTT	CASSLGDRGDTQYF
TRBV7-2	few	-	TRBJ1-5	TGTGCCAGCAGCGGGACGAGATATCAGCCCCAGCATTTT	CASSGTRYQPQHF
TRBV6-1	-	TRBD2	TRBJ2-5	TGTGCCAGCAGTAGCTGGGAGGGGAGCAAGCAAGAGACCCAGTACTTC	CASSSWEGSKQETQYF
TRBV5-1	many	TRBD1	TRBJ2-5	TGCGCCAGCAGCTTGGAGGGGGCTCAGACCCAGTACTTC	CASSLEGAQTQYF
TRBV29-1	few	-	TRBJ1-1	TGCAGCGTTGCCCCCATGAACACTGAAGCTTTCTTT	CSVAPMNTEAFF
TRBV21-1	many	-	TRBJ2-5	TGTGCCAGCAGCAAAACGTCAAGGGGGGACCTCCAAGAGACCCAGTACTTC	CASSKTSRGDLQETQYF
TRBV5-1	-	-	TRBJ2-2	TGCGCCAGCACCGGGACCGCCTACACCGGGGAGCTGTTTTTT	CASTGTAYTGELFF
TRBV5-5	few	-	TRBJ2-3	TGTGCCAGCAGCTTGGGGGTAACTAGCACAGATACGCAGTATTTT	CASSLGVTSTDTQYF
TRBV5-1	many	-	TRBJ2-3	TGCGCCAGCGGCGCAGGGGGGGGCCGCGCAGATACGCAGTATTTT	CASGAGGGRADTQYF
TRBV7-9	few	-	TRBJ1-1	TGTGCCAGCAGCCCAGGGACCCCGGGCACTGAAGCTTTCTTT	CASSPGTPGTEAFF
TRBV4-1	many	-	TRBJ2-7	TGCGCCAGCAGCCATGCACAAACCTACGAGCAGTACTTC	CASSHAQTYEQYF
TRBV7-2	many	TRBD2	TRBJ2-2	TGTGCCAGCAGCTTAGTGGTGGCTAGCGGGGGAGAGCTGTTTTTT	CASSLVVASGGELFF